The 29 T cell receptor beta chains below were found in one sample sequenced in a study of blood T cell repertoires in COVID-19. Sequencing used immunoSEQ multiplex PCR; TCRdb keeps in-frame clones, though not all of them. Of hundreds of thousands of clones listed, 85% are singletons. The source material was PBMCs or T cells enriched from blood (not recorded which). These receptors all stem from a woman in her 30s who had been exposed to COVID-19.

About this clone itself: This clone may be a read error of a much larger clone one base away. The V call is TRBV6-5, the J call TRBJ2-7; TRBD1 matches 8 bases. The junction had 5 bases not matched to a gene; V was cut back by 6 bases and J by 4 bases. From germline, CDR1 is MNHEY and CDR2 SVGAGI. This CDR3 comprises 13 residues. CDR3 protein: CASSIDRGYEQYF. The CDR3 region has the DNA TGTGCCAGCAGCATAGACAGGGGATACGAGCAGTACTTC.

The rearrangement links TRBV3-1 (or the pseudogene TRBV3-2) to TRBJ1-3, with D maybe TRBD1 (6 bases). CDR1 and CDR2 from the germline V gene are LGHDT and YNNKEL (reference sequence). The length of the CDR3 is 16 residues. Trimming shortened V by 2 bases and J by 2 bases, and 13 bases separated the two germline ends. CDR3 coding DNA: TGTGCCAGCAGCCAATCACAGGGCATCGCTGGAAACACCATATATTTT. This translates into CASSQSQGIAGNTIYF.

This chain connects TRBV3-1 (or the pseudogene TRBV3-2) to TRBJ1-5, with TRBD1 matching 8 bases. CDR1 is LGHDT and CDR2 is YNNKEL in the germline V gene (reference sequence). The ends lost 3 bases at V and 4 bases at J; junction bases unmatched: 8. The CDR3 is made up of 16 amino acids. The CDR3 spells CASSHGGQGPNQPQHF. The CDR3 DNA follows: TGTGCCAGCAGCCACGGCGGACAGGGCCCAAATCAGCCCCAGCATTTT.

This rearrangement joins TRBV30 to TRBJ2-5; D remains ambiguous. Germline V gene sequence: CDR1 GTSNPN, CDR2 SVGIG (reference sequence). V was clipped by 3 bases and J by 4 bases, with 12 bases between them. This CDR3 contains 13 residues. The DNA for the CDR3 is TGTGCCTGGAGCGCCTTCGTAGTAGAGACCCAGTACTTC. It is translated as CAWSAFVVETQYF.

This clone showed up just a few times. The chain employs TRBV9 and TRBJ2-2; perhaps TRBD2 as D (7 bases). The CDR3 runs to 14 residues. The ends were cut back, 6 bases at V and 5 bases at J, with 14 bases in the middle. Germline V gene sequence: CDR1 SGDLS, CDR2 YYNGEE. The CDR3 coding sequence is TGTGCCAGCAACTTACAGGGAGGGACCGGGGAGCTGTTTTTT. Its translation: CASNLQGGTGELFF.

This chain joins TRBV6-1 and TRBJ2-7; 9 nucleotides agree with TRBD2. With 2 bases clipped from V and 6 bases from J, the junction kept 8 bases outside the gene matches. Germline V gene sequence: CDR1 MNHNS, CDR2 SASEGT. This CDR3 has 15 residues. CDR3 nucleotides: TGTGCCAGCAGTGAATACGGGACTAGCTTCTCCGAGCAGTACTTC. It codes for CASSEYGTSFSEQYF.

The chain employs TRBV18 and TRBJ1-2; D not certain. Trimming took off 3 bases at V and 7 bases at J, with 15 bases between the two ends. CDR3 size: 14 residues. Germline V CDR1 and CDR2: KGHSH, LQKENI. The CDR3 DNA sequence: TGTGCCAGCTCACCGAACAAGGACCGGGGTGGCTACACCTTC. Translation gives CASSPNKDRGGYTF.

V is TRBV6-5 and J is TRBJ1-6; 9 nucleotides align to TRBD1. The germline gives CDR1 MNHEY, CDR2 SVGAGI. The CDR3 has 14 residues. V trimming: 10 bases; J trimming: 7 bases; junction bases outside the gene matches: 8. Here the CDR3 reads CANSDRGTNSPLHF. DNA for the CDR3: TGTGCCAACTCGGACAGGGGAACAAATTCACCCCTCCACTTT.

The chain recombines TRBV21-1 with TRBJ2-7; TRBD1, as called in the table, went unchecked against the DNA. TRBV21-1 is flagged as a pseudogene. The CDR3 consists of 14 residues. In DNA, the CDR3 is TGTGCCAGCAGCAAAGTGGGCCAGGGTTGCGAGCAGTACTTC. Its translation: CASSKVGQGCEQYF.

The CDR3 spells CASSYLTGVAQGEQFF. CDR3 nucleotides: TGCGCCAGCAGCTACTTAACAGGGGTCGCACAGGGTGAGCAGTTCTTC. The rearrangement joins TRBV4-1 to TRBJ2-1; 7 bases fit TRBD1. In germline, CDR1 is MGHRA, CDR2 YSYEKL. The junction had 16 bases not matched to a gene; V was cut back by 5 bases and J by 9 bases. CDR3 length: 16 residues.

This clone was counted once. This sequence joins TRBV9 and TRBJ2-2; 10 nucleotides match TRBD2. This CDR3 has 17 residues. CDR1 is SGDLS, CDR2 YYNGEE, per germline. V trimming: 4 bases; J trimming: 5 bases; junction bases outside the gene matches: 11. The CDR3 is CASSPRLAGVLTGELFF. The CDR3 DNA follows: TGTGCCAGCAGCCCCCGACTAGCGGGTGTACTTACCGGGGAGCTGTTTTTT.

This rearrangement joins TRBV30 to TRBJ2-3; possible D gene TRBD2, 7 bases. Trimming stripped 2 bases from V and 3 bases from J, with 21 bases between. The CDR3 loop spans 17 amino acids. Germline V lookup: CDR1 GTSNPN, CDR2 SVGIG (reference sequence). CDR3 nucleotides: TGTGCCTGGAGTCAAAGGGGGACTACTGTAGGGACAGATACGCAGTATTTT. This translates into CAWSQRGTTVGTDTQYF.

The V and J genes are TRBV4-2 and TRBJ2-3, with D possibly matching TRBD2 (5 bases). Germline CDR1 is LGHNA and CDR2 is YNFKEQ. Trimming took 5 bases from V and 2 from J, leaving 14 bases between them. The length of the CDR3 is 15 residues. The CDR3 bases are TGTGCCAGCAGCAAGGACTCCCCTGCCACAGATACGCAGTATTTT. Translating it yields CASSKDSPATDTQYF.

The CDR3 DNA reads as TGTGCCAGCAGTCCCCCCTCCTTGACAGGGAAACAAAACTATGGCTACACCTTC. As protein: CASSPPSLTGKQNYGYTF. The genes are TRBV28 and TRBJ1-2, with TRBD1 matching 7 bases. The CDR3 extends over 18 amino acids. The V and J ends lost 5 bases and 2 bases, in that order; junction bases with no gene match: 17. Germline-derived CDR1 and CDR2 are MDHEN and SYDVKM.

A few counts support this clone. This chain links TRBV6-4 with TRBJ2-1, with 8 bases identical to TRBD2. Germline-derived CDR1 and CDR2 are MRHNA and SNTAGT. V lost 3 bases and J lost 6; bases outside the gene matches: 7. The CDR3 has 15 amino acids. The CDR3, as DNA: TGTGCCAGCAGTGAAACGGGAGGGCATCCCAATGAGCAGTTCTTC. Translating it yields CASSETGGHPNEQFF.

This chain connects TRBV3-1 (or the pseudogene TRBV3-2) to TRBJ1-1; the D gene is possibly TRBD1 (6 bases). Trimming pared 0 bases from V and 3 bases from J, leaving 14 bases between. The CDR3 is made up of 16 amino acids. The V gene's germline CDR1 is LGHDT and CDR2 YNNKEL (reference sequence). This chain's CDR3 is CASSQDHEQGDTEAFF. CDR3 nucleotides: TGTGCCAGCAGCCAAGATCATGAACAGGGAGACACTGAAGCTTTCTTT.

The J gene is TRBJ2-7, the V gene TRBV18, with D unclear. The CDR3 is made up of 13 amino acids. The V end was cut by 1 base, the J end by 5 bases, with 9 bases between. The germline V gene has CDR1 KGHSH and CDR2 LQKENI. In DNA form, the CDR3 reads TGTGCCAGCTCACCACGAGGTTACCACGAGCAGTACTTC. Translated, it gives CASSPRGYHEQYF.

The CDR3 protein is CASSFTPTAANSYEQYF. DNA for the CDR3: TGCGCCAGCAGCTTTACACCAACCGCGGCCAACTCCTACGAGCAGTACTTC. This chain links TRBV5-1 with TRBJ2-7; D remains ambiguous. The CDR3 totals 17 residues. The V end was cut by 2 bases, the J end by 0 bases, with 18 bases between. Germline CDR1 reads SGHRS; CDR2 reads YFSETQ. The variable domain in full, completed from reference TRBV5-1 and TRBJ2-7, reads KAGVTQTPRYLIKTRGQQVTLSCSPISGHRSVSWYQQTPGQGLQFLFEYFSETQRNKGNFPGRFSGRQFSNSRSEMNVSTLELGDSALYLCASSFTPTAANSYEQYFGPGTRLTVT.

V gene TRBV5-4 combines with J gene TRBJ1-1; TRBD1 matches at 8 bases. V was clipped by 4 bases and J by 5 bases; unmatched bases: 7. Looked up from germline, CDR1 is SGHNT and CDR2 is YYREEE (reference sequence). The length of the CDR3 is 14 residues. CDR3 protein: CASSPGQGRTEAFF. The CDR3 coding sequence is TGTGCCAGCAGCCCCGGACAGGGAAGAACTGAAGCTTTCTTT.

This clone was seen a few times. The chain carries TRBV19 and TRBJ1-6, with D uncertain. The CDR3 consists of 16 residues. Germline CDR1 is LNHDA and CDR2 is SQIVND (reference sequence). V was pared by 3 bases and J by 2 bases, with 11 bases between. CDR3 DNA sequence: TGTGCCAGTAGTATTGGTGTTAGCCCCTATAATTCACCCCTCCACTTT. This codes for CASSIGVSPYNSPLHF.

This clone has only a few counts. The chain couples TRBV15 to TRBJ1-5; 7 bases are shared with TRBD1. V lost 6 bases and J lost 4; bases outside the gene matches: 9. This CDR3 has 15 residues. Germline V lookup: CDR1 LNHNV, CDR2 YYDKDF (reference sequence). The chain's CDR3 is CATSPTGQPNQPQHF. CDR3 bases: TGTGCCACCAGTCCTACGGGACAGCCAAATCAGCCCCAGCATTTT.

The chain uses TRBV18 and TRBJ2-3, with D possibly matching TRBD2 (5 bases). Germline V gives CDR1 KGHSH, CDR2 LQKENI. The length of the CDR3 is 16 residues. The V and J ends lost 3 bases and 2 bases respectively, with 15 bases between them. The CDR3 DNA reads TGTGCCAGCTCACCTTCTCAAGGGAGATACACAGATACGCAGTATTTT. As protein: CASSPSQGRYTDTQYF.

The chain employs TRBV5-1 and TRBJ2-1, with a weak D call TRBD2 (6 bases). V was cut by 2 bases and J by 4 bases, with 13 bases left in between. Germline CDR1 is SGHRS and CDR2 is YFSETQ. The CDR3 runs 15 residues. In DNA, the CDR3 is TGCGCCAGCAGCTTTGGGGGAGGAGCATACAATGAGCAGTTCTTC. It encodes CASSFGGGAYNEQFF.

This rearrangement joins TRBV28 to TRBJ1-1, with a weak D call TRBD1 (5 bases). The CDR3 spans 15 residues. With 0 bases removed from V and 3 bases from J, the gap between germline ends came to 11 bases. The germline V gene has CDR1 MDHEN and CDR2 SYDVKM. CDR3 coding DNA: TGTGCCAGCAGTTTATGGGGCGGGGGGGACACTGAAGCTTTCTTT. As protein: CASSLWGGGDTEAFF.

The chain recombines TRBV18 with TRBJ2-7; 7 bases agree with TRBD2. CDR3 size: 15 residues. Germline V lookup: CDR1 KGHSH, CDR2 LQKENI. V gave up 0 bases and J gave up 5 bases; unmatched junction bases: 7. The chain's CDR3 is CASSPPGGEGHEQYF. The DNA of the CDR3 is TGTGCCAGCTCACCACCGGGGGGGGAGGGGCACGAGCAGTACTTC.

V and J are TRBV11-2 and TRBJ2-7; D gene ambiguous. The length of the CDR3 is 12 residues. Germline CDR1 SGHAT, CDR2 FQNNGV. With 5 bases removed from V and 3 bases from J, the gap between germline ends came to 8 bases. This chain's CDR3 is CASSLTNYEQYF. The CDR3 DNA follows: TGTGCCAGCAGCCTTACTAACTACGAGCAGTACTTC.

This clone showed up just once. The rearrangement uses TRBV3-1 (or the pseudogene TRBV3-2) and TRBJ2-3, with a weak D call TRBD2 (6 bases). The CDR3 sequence is 14 residues long. With 2 bases removed from V and 2 bases from J, the gap between germline ends came to 8 bases. Germline V CDR1 and CDR2: LGHDT, YNNKEL (reference sequence). In DNA form, the CDR3 reads TGTGCCAGCAGCCAACAACTAGCCACAGATACGCAGTATTTT. It codes for CASSQQLATDTQYF.

The gene calls are TRBV12-3 or TRBV12-4 and TRBJ2-7; 11 bases match TRBD2. The CDR3 totals 13 residues. The V segment lost 3 bases and the J segment 6 bases; nucleotides outside the gene matches: 1. The CDR3 bases are TGTGCCAGCAGTTTCACTAGCGGGAGCGAGCAGTACTTC. Translating gives CASSFTSGSEQYF.

Comments on this clone: The junction differs from germline at one of its ends, possibly a read error. In the same sample, other DNA sequences code for this CDR3. The chain recombines TRBV28 with TRBJ2-7; TRBD1 matches at 9 bases. Looked up from germline, CDR1 is MDHEN and CDR2 is SYDVKM. This CDR3 is 14 amino acids long. The CDR3 protein is CASSLGTGSYEQYF. DNA of the CDR3: TGTGCCAGTAGTTTAGGGACAGGGAGTTACGAGCAGTACTTC.